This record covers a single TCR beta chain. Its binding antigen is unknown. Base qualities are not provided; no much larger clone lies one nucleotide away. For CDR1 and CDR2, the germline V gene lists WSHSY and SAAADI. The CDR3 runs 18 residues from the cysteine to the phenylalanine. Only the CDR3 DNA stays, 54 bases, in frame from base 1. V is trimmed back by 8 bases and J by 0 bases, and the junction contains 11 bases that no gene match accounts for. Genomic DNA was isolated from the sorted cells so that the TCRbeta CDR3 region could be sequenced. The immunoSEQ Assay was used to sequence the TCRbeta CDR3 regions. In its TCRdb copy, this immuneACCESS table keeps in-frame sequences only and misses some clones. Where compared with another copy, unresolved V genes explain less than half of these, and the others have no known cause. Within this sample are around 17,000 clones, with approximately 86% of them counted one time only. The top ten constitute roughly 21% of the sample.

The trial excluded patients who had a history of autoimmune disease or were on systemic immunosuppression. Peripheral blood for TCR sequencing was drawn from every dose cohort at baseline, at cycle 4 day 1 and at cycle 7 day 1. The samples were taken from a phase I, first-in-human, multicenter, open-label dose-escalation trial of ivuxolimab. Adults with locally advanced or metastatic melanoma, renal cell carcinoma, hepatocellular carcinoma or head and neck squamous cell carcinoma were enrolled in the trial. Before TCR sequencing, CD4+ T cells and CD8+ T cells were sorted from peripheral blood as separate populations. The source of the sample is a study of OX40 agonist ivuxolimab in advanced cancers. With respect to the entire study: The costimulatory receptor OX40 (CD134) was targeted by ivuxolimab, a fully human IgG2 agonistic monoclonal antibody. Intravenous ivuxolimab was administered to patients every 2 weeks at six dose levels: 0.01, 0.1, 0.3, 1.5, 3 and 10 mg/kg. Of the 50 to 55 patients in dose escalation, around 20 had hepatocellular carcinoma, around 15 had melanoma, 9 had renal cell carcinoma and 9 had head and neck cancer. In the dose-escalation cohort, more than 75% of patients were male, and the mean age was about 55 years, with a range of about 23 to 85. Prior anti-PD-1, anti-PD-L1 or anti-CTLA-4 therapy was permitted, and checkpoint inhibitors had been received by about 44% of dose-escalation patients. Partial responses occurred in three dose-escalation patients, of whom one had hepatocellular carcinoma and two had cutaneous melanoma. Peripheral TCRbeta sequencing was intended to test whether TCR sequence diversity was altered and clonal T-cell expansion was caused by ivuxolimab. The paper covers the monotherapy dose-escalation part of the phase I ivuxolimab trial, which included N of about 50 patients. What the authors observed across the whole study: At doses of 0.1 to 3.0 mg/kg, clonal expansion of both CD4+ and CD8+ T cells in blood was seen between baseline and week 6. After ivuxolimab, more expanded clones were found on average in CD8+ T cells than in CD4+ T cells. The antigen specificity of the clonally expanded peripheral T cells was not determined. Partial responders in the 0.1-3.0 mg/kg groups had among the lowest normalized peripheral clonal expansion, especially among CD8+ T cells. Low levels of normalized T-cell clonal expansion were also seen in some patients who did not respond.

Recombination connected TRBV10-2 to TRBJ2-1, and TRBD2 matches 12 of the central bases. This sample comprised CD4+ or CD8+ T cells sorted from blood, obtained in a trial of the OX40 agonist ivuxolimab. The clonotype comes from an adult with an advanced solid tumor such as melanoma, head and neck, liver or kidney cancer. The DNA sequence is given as TGCGCCAGCCTAAGCGGACTAGCGGGGATAAGCTCCTACAATGAGCAGTTCTTC. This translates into CASLSGLAGISSYNEQFF.